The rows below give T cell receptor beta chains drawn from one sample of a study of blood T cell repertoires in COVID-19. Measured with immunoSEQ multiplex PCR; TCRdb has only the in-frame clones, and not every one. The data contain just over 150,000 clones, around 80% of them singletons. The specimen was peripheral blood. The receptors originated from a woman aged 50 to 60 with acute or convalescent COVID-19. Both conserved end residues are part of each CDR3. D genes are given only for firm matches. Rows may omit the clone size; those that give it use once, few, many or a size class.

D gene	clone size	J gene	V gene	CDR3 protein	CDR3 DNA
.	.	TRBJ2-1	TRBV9	CASSVLAMSYNEQFF	TGTGCCAGCAGCGTACTAGCTATGTCCTACAATGAGCAGTTCTTC
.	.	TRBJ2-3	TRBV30	CAWSYGRSWTSTDTQYF	TGTGCCTGGAGTTACGGACGGTCCTGGACTAGCACAGATACGCAGTATTTT
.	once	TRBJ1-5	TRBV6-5	CANHRDINQPQHF	TGTGCCAACCACCGGGACATTAATCAGCCCCAGCATTTT
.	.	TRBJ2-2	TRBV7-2	CASTPAVGSTGELFF	TGTGCCAGCACCCCGGCGGTCGGAAGCACCGGGGAGCTGTTTTTT
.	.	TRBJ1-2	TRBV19	CASSPSPRTARGYTF	TGTGCCAGTAGTCCCTCCCCCCGGACTGCAAGAGGCTACACCTTC
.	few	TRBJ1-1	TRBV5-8	CASSLQGTPNTEAFF	TGTGCCAGCAGCTTGCAGGGGACACCGAACACTGAAGCTTTCTTT
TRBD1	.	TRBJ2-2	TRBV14	CASSQLQGAGGELFF	TGTGCCAGCAGCCAACTACAGGGGGCCGGCGGGGAGCTGTTTTTT
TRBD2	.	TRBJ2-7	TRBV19	CASSQRGAYEQYF	TGTGCCAGTAGCCAGCGGGGTGCTTACGAGCAGTACTTC
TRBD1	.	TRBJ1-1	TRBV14	CASSQDKGQARTEAFF	TGTGCCAGCAGCCAAGATAAAGGACAGGCTCGCACTGAAGCTTTCTTT
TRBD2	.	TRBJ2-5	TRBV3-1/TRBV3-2	CASSPTSGGAVVETQYF	TGTGCCAGCAGCCCGACTAGCGGGGGGGCCGTCGTAGAGACCCAGTACTTC
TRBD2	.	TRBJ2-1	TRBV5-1	CASSRSGTSGNEQFF	TGCGCCAGCAGTCGTTCCGGGACTAGCGGGAATGAGCAGTTCTTC
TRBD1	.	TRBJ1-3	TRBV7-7	CASSLGQGLGNTIYF	TGTGCCAGCAGCTTGGGACAGGGGTTAGGAAACACCATATATTTT
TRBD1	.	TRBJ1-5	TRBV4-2	CASSQSTGKAQHF	TGTGCCAGCAGCCAGTCGACAGGGAAAGCCCAGCATTTT
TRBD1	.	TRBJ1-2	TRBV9	CASSGGQGSYGYTF	TGTGCCAGCAGCGGGGGACAGGGGAGCTATGGCTACACCTTC
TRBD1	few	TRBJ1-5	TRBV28	CASRRQGKGYSNQPQHF	TGTGCCAGCCGTCGACAGGGTAAGGGTTATAGCAATCAGCCCCAGCATTTT
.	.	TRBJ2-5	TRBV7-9	CASGSGQETQYF	TGTGCCAGCGGTAGCGGCCAAGAGACCCAGTACTTC
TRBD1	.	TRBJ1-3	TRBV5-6	CASSSTGGHSGNTIYF	TGTGCCAGCAGCTCGACAGGGGGCCACTCTGGAAACACCATATATTTT
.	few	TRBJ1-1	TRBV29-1	CSVEDDKAKAFF	TGCAGCGTTGAAGACGACAAGGCAAAAGCTTTCTTT
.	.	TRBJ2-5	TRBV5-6	CASSLGGGETQYF	TGTGCCAGCAGCTTGGGGGGCGGTGAGACCCAGTACTTC
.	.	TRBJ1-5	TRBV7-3	CASSLRRSRDGDHPQHF	TGTGCCAGCAGCTTAAGAAGGTCCCGGGATGGGGATCACCCCCAGCATTTT
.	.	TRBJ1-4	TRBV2	CASRQDSATNEKLFF	TGTGCCAGCAGACAGGACAGCGCAACTAATGAAAAACTGTTTTTT
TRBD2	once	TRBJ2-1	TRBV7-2	CASSFAGGGEQFF	TGTGCCAGCAGCTTTGCGGGGGGCGGTGAGCAGTTCTTC
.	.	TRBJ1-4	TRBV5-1	CASKRAEGNEKLFF	TGCGCCAGCAAGAGGGCAGAAGGTAATGAAAAACTGTTTTTT
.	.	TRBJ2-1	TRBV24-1	CATSDRLATSSYNEQFF	TGTGCCACCAGTGATCGCCTAGCGACGAGCTCCTACAATGAGCAGTTCTTC
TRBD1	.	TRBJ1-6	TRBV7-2	CASSYWDRDNSPLHF	TGTGCCAGCAGCTACTGGGACAGGGATAATTCACCCCTCCACTTT
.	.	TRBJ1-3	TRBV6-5	CASSYSRGNTIYF	TGTGCCAGCAGTTACTCGAGGGGAAACACCATATATTTT
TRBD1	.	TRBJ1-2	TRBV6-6	CASSYPTGGADGYTF	TGTGCCAGCAGTTACCCGACAGGGGGCGCAGATGGCTACACCTTC
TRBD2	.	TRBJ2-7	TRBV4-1	CASSPARTSGAYEQYF	TGCGCCAGCTCCCCGGCTAGGACTAGCGGGGCCTACGAGCAGTACTTC
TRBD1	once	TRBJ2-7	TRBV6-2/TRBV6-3	CASSARAGGEQYF	TGTGCCAGCAGCGCCCGGGCAGGGGGCGAGCAGTACTTC
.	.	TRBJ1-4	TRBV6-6	CASRQPSQGYEKLFF	TGTGCCAGCAGGCAACCCAGCCAGGGGTATGAAAAACTGTTTTTT
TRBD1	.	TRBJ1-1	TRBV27	CASSLSAGGNTEAFF	TGTGCCAGCAGTTTATCGGCAGGGGGGAACACTGAAGCTTTCTTT
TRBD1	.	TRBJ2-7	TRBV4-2	CASSQGQGGEQYF	TGTGCCAGCAGCCAAGGACAGGGGGGCGAGCAGTACTTC
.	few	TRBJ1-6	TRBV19	CASSSSYNSPLHF	TGTGCCAGTAGCAGCTCCTATAATTCACCCCTCCACTTT
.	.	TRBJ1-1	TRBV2	CASTSPGDTEAFF	TGTGCCAGCACTTCTCCGGGTGACACTGAAGCTTTCTTT
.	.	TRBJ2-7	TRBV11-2	CASTQPGNYEQYF	TGTGCCAGCACCCAACCAGGGAACTACGAGCAGTACTTC
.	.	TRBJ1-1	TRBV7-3	CASSLSPGNTEAFF	TGTGCCAGCAGCTTAAGTCCGGGGAACACTGAAGCTTTCTTT
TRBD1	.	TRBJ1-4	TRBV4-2	CASSQDRDRANEKLFF	TGTGCCAGCAGCCAAGACCGGGACAGAGCTAATGAAAAACTGTTTTTT
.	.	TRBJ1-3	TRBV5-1	CASSLHSLSGNTIYF	TGCGCCAGCAGCTTGCACAGTCTCTCTGGAAACACCATATATTTT
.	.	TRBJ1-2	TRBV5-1	CASSGVGSGENYGYTF	TGCGCCAGCAGCGGGGTGGGGTCTGGGGAGAACTATGGCTACACCTTC
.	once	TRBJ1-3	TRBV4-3	CASSHLGQAISGNTIYF	TGCGCCAGCAGCCATCTGGGGCAGGCGATCTCTGGAAACACCATATATTTT
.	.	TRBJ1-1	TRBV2	CASRTDLNTEAFF	TGTGCCAGCAGGACAGATCTGAACACTGAAGCTTTCTTT
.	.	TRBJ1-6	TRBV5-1	CASSLGPGDNSPLHF	TGCGCCAGCAGCTTGGGCCCAGGGGATAATTCACCCCTCCACTTT
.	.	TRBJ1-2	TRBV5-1	CASSLGAMGGGYTF	TGCGCCAGCAGCTTGGGCGCAATGGGAGGGGGCTACACCTTC
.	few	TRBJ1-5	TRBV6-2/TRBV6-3	CASSHPGGGQPQHF	TGTGCCAGCAGCCACCCGGGGGGTGGTCAGCCCCAGCATTTT
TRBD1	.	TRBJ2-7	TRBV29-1	CSVNRGPYEQYF	TGCAGCGTCAACAGGGGACCCTACGAGCAGTACTTC
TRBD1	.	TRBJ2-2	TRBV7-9	CASSLSGTGNTGELFF	TGTGCCAGCAGCTTATCCGGGACAGGGAACACCGGGGAGCTGTTTTTT
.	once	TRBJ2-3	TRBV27	CASSFRTLTDTQYF	TGTGCCAGCAGTTTTAGGACACTCACAGATACGCAGTATTTT
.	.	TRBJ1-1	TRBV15	CATAPRAGGTEAFF	TGTGCCACCGCTCCCAGGGCGGGGGGCACTGAAGCTTTCTTT
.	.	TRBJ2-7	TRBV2	CASSRTAYEQYF	TGTGCCAGCAGCAGGACAGCCTACGAGCAGTACTTC
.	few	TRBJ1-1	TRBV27	CASSLRAAGTEAFF	TGTGCCAGCAGTTTACGGGCGGCGGGGACTGAAGCTTTCTTT
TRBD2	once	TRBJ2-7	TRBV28	CASSLGLAGGVGEQYF	TGTGCCAGCAGTTTAGGGCTAGCGGGAGGAGTAGGCGAGCAGTACTTC
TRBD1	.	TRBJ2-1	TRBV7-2	CASSFDRANVYNEQFF	TGTGCCAGCAGTTTCGACAGGGCCAACGTTTACAATGAGCAGTTCTTC
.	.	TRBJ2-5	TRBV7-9	CASSLPEGETQYF	TGTGCCAGCAGCTTACCGGAGGGAGAGACCCAGTACTTC